What follows are 24 T cell receptor beta chains derived from one specimen sequenced in a study of T cell responses to AZD1222 COVID-19 vaccine. Clones were read by immunoSEQ multiplex PCR, and TCRdb kept only the in-frame ones, dropping some. Of some 150,000 clones in the sample, 80% to 90% were seen once. Source: peripheral blood, taken on day 0 of AZD1222 vaccination. Receptors originate from an adult in good health.

This clone was seen more than once but under ten times. The rearrangement joins TRBV15 to TRBJ2-1, with TRBD2 matching 8 bases. Unmatched junction bases numbered 7, after V lost 3 bases and J lost 6 bases. The CDR3 has 15 residues. Per germline, CDR1 LNHNV and CDR2 YYDKDF (reference sequence). CDR3 in amino acids: CATSRDYAGGNEQFF. The CDR3 nucleotides read TGTGCCACCAGCAGGGACTACGCGGGAGGCAATGAGCAGTTCTTC.

The V gene is TRBV7-2, the J gene TRBJ1-4, with 8 bases lining up with TRBD1. CDR1 and CDR2 from the germline V gene are SGHTA and FQGNSA. This CDR3 region has 15 residues. V was clipped by 5 bases and J by 8 bases; unmatched bases: 10. In nucleotides, the CDR3 is TGTGCCAGCAGCCCATGGACAGGGTTAAGGGAAAAACTGTTTTTT. Translation gives CASSPWTGLREKLFF.

V usage is TRBV4-2 and J usage is TRBJ2-7, with 9 positions matching TRBD1. The germline V gene has CDR1 LGHNA and CDR2 YNFKEQ. Trimming at V came to 3 bases and at J to 3 bases, leaving 6 bases not matched to a gene. This CDR3 is built from 15 residues. For the CDR3, the DNA is TGTGCCAGCAGCCAGCGGGACAGGGAAGACTACGAGCAGTACTTC. Amino acids: CASSQRDREDYEQYF.

The chain has TRBV5-5 and TRBJ1-4, with D possibly being TRBD1 (5 bases). The CDR3 totals 15 residues. The germline V and J ends were trimmed by 3 bases and 5 bases, with 14 bases remaining between them. Germline V gene lookup returns CDR1 SGHKS and CDR2 YYEKEE (reference sequence). For the CDR3, the DNA is TGTGCCAGCAGCTCGGCAGGGAGAGGAAATGAAAAACTGTTTTTT. It yields the protein CASSSAGRGNEKLFF.

V gene TRBV19 combines with J gene TRBJ1-2; D is ambiguous. Trimming shortened V by 6 bases and J by 3 bases, and 14 bases separated the two germline ends. The CDR3 is made up of 14 amino acids. Per germline, CDR1 LNHDA and CDR2 SQIVND (reference sequence). The CDR3 spells CASRPWGEDYGYTF. The DNA of the CDR3 is TGTGCCAGTAGACCCTGGGGAGAGGACTATGGCTACACCTTC. The full variable domain, in which reference TRBV19 and TRBJ1-2 provide the parts outside the CDR3, is DGGITQSPKYLFRKEGQNVTLSCEQNLNHDAMYWYRQDPGQGLRLIYYSQIVNDFQKGDIAEGYSVSREKKESFPLTVTSAQKNPTAFYLCASRPWGEDYGYTFGSGTRLTVV.

The chain combines TRBV7-9 with TRBJ1-2; 8 nucleotides line up with TRBD1. Unmatched junction bases numbered 10, after V lost 5 bases and J lost 8 bases. This CDR3 has 14 residues. CDR1 and CDR2 (germline): SEHNR, FQNEAQ (reference sequence). The CDR3: CASSPRQGQGGYTF. The CDR3 region has the DNA TGTGCCAGCAGCCCTCGACAGGGGCAAGGAGGCTACACCTTC.

J is TRBJ2-1 and V is TRBV20-1, with D tentatively TRBD2 (5 bases). The CDR3 covers 11 residues. Germline V CDR1 and CDR2: DFQATT, SNEGSKA (reference sequence). The germline V and J ends were trimmed by 6 bases and 10 bases, with 13 bases remaining between them. The DNA of the CDR3 is TGCAGTGCACGGACTGCCCGAGAGCAGTTCTTC. The encoded protein is CSARTAREQFF.

The J gene is TRBJ2-7, the V gene TRBV19; 9 bases line up with TRBD2. The CDR3 sequence is 15 residues long. V was pared by 5 bases and J by 7 bases, with 12 bases of the junction left unmatched. Per germline, CDR1 LNHDA and CDR2 SQIVND (reference sequence). The CDR3 DNA is TGTGCCAGTAGTTCCCCCGCGGGGGGGACCAGGGAGCAGTACTTC. This codes for CASSSPAGGTREQYF. Supplemented by reference TRBV19 and TRBJ2-7, the full variable domain reads DGGITQSPKYLFRKEGQNVTLSCEQNLNHDAMYWYRQDPGQGLRLIYYSQIVNDFQKGDIAEGYSVSREKKESFPLTVTSAQKNPTAFYLCASSSPAGGTREQYFGPGTRLTVT.

The rearrangement joins TRBV9 to TRBJ2-1, with 9 nucleotides matching TRBD2. Germline CDR1 and CDR2: SGDLS and YYNGEE. J lost 10 bases, V lost 6 bases, and 14 bases had no gene match. The CDR3 extends over 15 amino acids. CDR3 in DNA: TGTGCCAGCAACGGGGCGGGAGGGACCCATTGGGAGCAGTTCTTC. It codes for CASNGAGGTHWEQFF.

Ten or more counts support this clone. The CDR3 DNA reads as TGTGCCAGCAGCCCGGGGACAGTCGGGAGTGAAAAACTGTTTTTT. This translates into CASSPGTVGSEKLFF. The chain combines TRBV7-9 with TRBJ1-4, with TRBD1 identical over 7 bases. The CDR3 extends over 15 amino acids. J was trimmed by 7 bases and V by 5 bases; bases with no gene match: 10. Germline values: CDR1 SEHNR, CDR2 FQNEAQ (reference sequence).

J is TRBJ1-4 and V is TRBV28, with TRBD1 as a possible D gene (5 bases). Trimming stripped 6 bases from V and 6 bases from J, with 11 bases between. The CDR3 spans 13 residues. Germline CDR1 and CDR2: MDHEN and SYDVKM. The CDR3 DNA reads TGTGCCAGCAGATTCAGGGATTATGAAAAACTGTTTTTT. Amino acid sequence: CASRFRDYEKLFF.

This clone was seen just once. The chain joins TRBV9 to TRBJ1-4, with 8 bases aligning to TRBD1. Germline CDR1 and CDR2: SGDLS and YYNGEE. With 3 bases clipped from V and 3 bases from J, the junction kept 1 base outside the gene matches. CDR3 size: 14 residues. The CDR3 DNA is TGTGCCAGCAGCGAGGACAGGGCTAATGAAAAACTGTTTTTT. Residues: CASSEDRANEKLFF.

The table lists this clone with a few counts. This chain uses TRBV6-5 with TRBJ2-3; maybe TRBD2 (6 bases). The V end lost 6 bases, the J end lost 1 base, and 11 bases lay between the germline ends. Germline V gives CDR1 MNHEY, CDR2 SVGAGI. This CDR3 is built from 14 residues. The CDR3 loop is CASSLGGGTDTQYF. The CDR3 coding sequence is TGTGCCAGCAGCCTGGGGGGTGGCACAGATACGCAGTATTTT.

The gene calls are TRBV7-3 and TRBJ2-3; 7 bases are a match to TRBD2. V shed 5 bases and J 1 base; nucleotides not matched to a gene: 15. CDR1 is SGHTA, CDR2 FQGTGA, per germline. The CDR3 is 18 amino acids. The CDR3 reads CASSPNFRGSTGTDTQYF. Here the CDR3 DNA reads TGTGCCAGCAGCCCTAATTTCCGCGGGAGCACTGGCACAGATACGCAGTATTTT.

The V call is TRBV9, the J call TRBJ2-3; TRBD2 agrees at 11 bases. The germline CDR1 and CDR2 sequences are SGDLS and YYNGEE. V lost 0 bases to trimming and J lost 5 bases; unmatched junction nucleotides: 14. The CDR3 covers 19 residues. The CDR3 spells CASSVEGGASGGPGDTQYF. CDR3 DNA sequence: TGTGCCAGCAGCGTAGAAGGTGGGGCTAGCGGGGGGCCGGGAGATACGCAGTATTTT.

This chain links TRBV18 with TRBJ1-5; unclear D gene. CDR3 length equals 13 residues. The V and J ends lost 5 bases and 0 bases respectively, with 5 bases between them. Germline loops: CDR1 KGHSH, CDR2 LQKENI. The CDR3 loop reads CASSIDSNQPQHF. As DNA, the CDR3 is TGTGCCAGCTCAATAGATAGCAATCAGCCCCAGCATTTT.

The gene calls are TRBV2 and TRBJ1-4, with D perhaps TRBD1 (6 bases). CDR1 is SNHLY, CDR2 FYNNEI, per germline. V lost 9 bases, J lost 5 bases, and 10 bases lay in between. The CDR3 spans 12 residues. CDR3 sequence reads: CASDRTNEKLFF. The DNA for the CDR3 is TGTGCCAGTGACAGGACGAATGAAAAACTGTTTTTT.

This clone has more than one count but fewer than ten. The J gene is TRBJ1-5, the V gene TRBV25-1; D possibly corresponds to TRBD1 (6 bases). Germline loops: CDR1 MGHDK, CDR2 SYGVNS. With 2 bases removed from V and 7 bases from J, the gap between germline ends came to 12 bases. The CDR3 has 14 residues. The CDR3 bases are TGTGCCAGCAGTGAAGGGAGGGGGTTGCAGCCCCAGCATTTT. Translation gives CASSEGRGLQPQHF. Supplemented by reference TRBV25-1 and TRBJ1-5, the full variable domain reads EADIYQTPRYLVIGTGKKITLECSQTMGHDKMYWYQQDPGMELHLIHYSYGVNSTEKGDLSSESTVSRIRTEHFPLTLESARPSHTSQYLCASSEGRGLQPQHFGDGTRLSIL.

The chain links TRBV6-2 or TRBV6-3 to TRBJ1-5; TRBD1 agrees at 8 bases. V shed 6 bases, J shed 6 bases, and the junction held 7 bases outside the gene matches. Germline V CDR1 and CDR2: MNHEY, SVGEGT. This CDR3 has 14 residues. In DNA, the CDR3 is TGTGCCAGCAGCTCAACAGGGGGAGGTCAGCCCCAGCATTTT. Encoded protein: CASSSTGGGQPQHF.

The chain joins TRBV12-5 to TRBJ2-1; no definite D call. V lost 0 bases and J lost 0, with 3 bases in between. The CDR3 contains 14 residues. Germline V lookup: CDR1 LGHNT, CDR2 FRNRAP. This chain's CDR3 is CASGLVSSYNEQFF. CDR3 bases: TGTGCTAGTGGTTTGGTCAGCTCCTACAATGAGCAGTTCTTC.

This chain links TRBV9 with TRBJ2-1; no reliable D call. The germline V gene has CDR1 SGDLS and CDR2 YYNGEE. Trimming took off 0 bases at V and 0 bases at J, with 7 bases between the two ends. This CDR3 is 15 amino acids long. The CDR3 sequence: CASSVGQTSYNEQFF. The CDR3, as DNA: TGTGCCAGCAGCGTAGGGCAGACCTCCTACAATGAGCAGTTCTTC. Together with reference TRBV9 and TRBJ2-1, the CDR3 gives the full variable domain: DSGVTQTPKHLITATGQRVTLRCSPRSGDLSVYWYQQSLDQGLQFLIQYYNGEERAKGNILERFSAQQFPDLHSELNLSSLELGDSALYFCASSVGQTSYNEQFFGPGTRLTVL.

The chain couples TRBV5-6 to TRBJ1-5; D uncertain. Trimming took 2 bases from V and 4 from J, leaving 7 bases between them. The CDR3 is 13 residues long. Germline lookup yields CDR1 SGHDT and CDR2 YYEEEE. CDR3 in DNA: TGTGCCAGCAGCTTCGGGTCGAATCAGCCCCAGCATTTT. Amino acids: CASSFGSNQPQHF.

The genes are TRBV28 and TRBJ1-5, with TRBD1 matching over 8 bases. With V trimmed by 4 bases and J by 5 bases, 4 bases remained unmatched. CDR1 is MDHEN and CDR2 is SYDVKM in the germline V gene. The CDR3 is 14 amino acids. CDR3 amino acids: CASSSGGVHQPQHF. CDR3 in DNA: TGTGCCAGCAGTTCAGGGGGCGTGCATCAGCCCCAGCATTTT. The variable domain in full, completed from reference TRBV28 and TRBJ1-5, reads DVKVTQSSRYLVKRTGEKVFLECVQDMDHENMFWYRQDPGLGLRLIYFSYDVKMKEKGDIPEGYSVSREKKERFSLILESASTNQTSMYLCASSSGGVHQPQHFGDGTRLSIL.

This clone was seen only once. The rearrangement uses TRBV5-1 and TRBJ2-3, with TRBD2 matching over 10 bases. Germline CDR1 is SGHRS and CDR2 is YFSETQ. After removal of 4 bases from V and 8 bases from J, the junction contained 7 bases not matched to a gene. This CDR3 is built from 14 residues. DNA for the CDR3: TGCGCCAGCAGCCAGCGGGGGGGAGTAAGTACGCAGTATTTT. Protein product: CASSQRGGVSTQYF.